The T cell receptor beta chain described here comes from a study of beta chain features in type 1 diabetes. The wider study: Healthy donors, compared against patients, showed similar age, gender and cell yields. All samples combined gave roughly 100 million sorted cells for examination.

Trimming stripped 1 base from V and 2 bases from J, with 13 bases between. The CDR3 consists of 15 residues. CDR1 is SQVTM and CDR2 is ANQGSEA in the germline V gene. Purity exceeding 95% was reached by all sorted populations. Expressed TCRB transcripts were sequenced because the isolated RNA had all been reverse transcribed beforehand. Approximately 3.6 million reads were obtained on average from naive, central memory and regulatory T cell samples. This table comes from immunoSEQ multiplex PCR, and its TCRdb copy is limited to in-frame clones, with some not included. Of hundreds of thousands of clones listed, more than 13% were seen once; the top ten hold 0.035% to 0.045%. Points from the study as a whole: TCRB CDR3 length was moderately but significantly reduced in all four CD4+ subsets of Type 1 diabetes patients.

Remarks on this clone: No antigen is known for it.

Sequenced sample: naive CD4+ T cells from blood. The clonotype originates from a man younger than 35 with type 1 diabetes. V gene TRBV29-1 combines with J gene TRBJ2-3; D remains unclear. The CDR3 sequence is CSVEARQQNTDTQYF. CDR3 nucleotides: TGCAGCGTTGAAGCCCGCCAGCAGAACACAGATACGCAGTATTTT.